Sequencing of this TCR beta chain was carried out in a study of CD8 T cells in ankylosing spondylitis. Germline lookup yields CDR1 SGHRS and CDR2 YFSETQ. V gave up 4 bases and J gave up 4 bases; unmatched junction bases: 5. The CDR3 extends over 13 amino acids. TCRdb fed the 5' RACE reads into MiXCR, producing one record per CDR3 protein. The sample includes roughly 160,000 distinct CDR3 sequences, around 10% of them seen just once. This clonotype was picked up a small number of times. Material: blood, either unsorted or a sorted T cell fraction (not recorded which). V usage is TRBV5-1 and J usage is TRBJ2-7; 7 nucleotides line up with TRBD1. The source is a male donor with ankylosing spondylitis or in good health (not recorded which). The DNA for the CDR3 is TGCGCCAGCAGCCCCACAGGGGTGTACGAGCAGTACTTC. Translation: CASSPTGVYEQYF. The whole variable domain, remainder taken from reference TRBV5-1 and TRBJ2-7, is KAGVTQTPRYLIKTRGQQVTLSCSPISGHRSVSWYQQTPGQGLQFLFEYFSETQRNKGNFPGRFSGRQFSNSRSEMNVSTLELGDSALYLCASSPTGVYEQYFGPGTRLTVT.